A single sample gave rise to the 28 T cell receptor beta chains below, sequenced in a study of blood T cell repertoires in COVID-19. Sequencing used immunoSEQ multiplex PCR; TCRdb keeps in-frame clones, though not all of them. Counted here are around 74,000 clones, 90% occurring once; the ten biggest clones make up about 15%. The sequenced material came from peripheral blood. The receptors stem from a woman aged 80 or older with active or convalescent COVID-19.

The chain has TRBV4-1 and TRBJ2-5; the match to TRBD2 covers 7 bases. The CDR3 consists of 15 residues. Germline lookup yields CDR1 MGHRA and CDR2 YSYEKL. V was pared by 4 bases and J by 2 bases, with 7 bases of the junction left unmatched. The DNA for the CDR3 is TGCGCCAGCAGCCCCGGACCGGGACTACAAGAGACCCAGTACTTC. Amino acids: CASSPGPGLQETQYF.

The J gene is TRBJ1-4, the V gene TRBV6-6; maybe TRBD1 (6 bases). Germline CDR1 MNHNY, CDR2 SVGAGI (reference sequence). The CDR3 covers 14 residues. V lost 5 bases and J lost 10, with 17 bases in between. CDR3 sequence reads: CASSKSRDNGKLFF. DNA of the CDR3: TGTGCCAGCAGTAAATCTCGGGACAACGGAAAACTGTTTTTT.

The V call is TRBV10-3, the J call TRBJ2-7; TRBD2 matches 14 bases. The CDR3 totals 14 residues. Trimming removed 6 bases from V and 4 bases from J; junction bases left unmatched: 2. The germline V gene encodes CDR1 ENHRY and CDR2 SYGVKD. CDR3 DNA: TGTGCCATCAGCGGGACTAGCGGGGGATACGAGCAGTACTTC. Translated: CAISGTSGGYEQYF.

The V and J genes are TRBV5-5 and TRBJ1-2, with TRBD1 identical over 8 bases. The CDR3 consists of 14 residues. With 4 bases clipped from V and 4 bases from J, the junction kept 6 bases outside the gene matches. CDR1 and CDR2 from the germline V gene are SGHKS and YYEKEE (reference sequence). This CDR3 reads CASSQTGTGYGYTF. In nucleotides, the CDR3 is TGTGCCAGCAGCCAAACCGGGACAGGCTATGGCTACACCTTC.

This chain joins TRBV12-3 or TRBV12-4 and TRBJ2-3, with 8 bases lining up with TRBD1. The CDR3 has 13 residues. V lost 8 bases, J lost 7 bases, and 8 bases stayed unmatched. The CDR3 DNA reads TGTGCCAGCGGCCCTTGGACAGGGAATACGCAGTATTTT. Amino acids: CASGPWTGNTQYF.

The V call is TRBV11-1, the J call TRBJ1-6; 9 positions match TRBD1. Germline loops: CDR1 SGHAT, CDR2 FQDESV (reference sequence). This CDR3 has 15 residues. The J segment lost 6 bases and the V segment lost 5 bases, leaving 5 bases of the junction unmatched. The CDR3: CASSTTTGGNSPLHF. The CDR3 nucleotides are TGTGCCAGCAGCACGACGACAGGGGGTAATTCACCCCTCCACTTT. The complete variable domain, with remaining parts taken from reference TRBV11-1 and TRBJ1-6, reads EAEVAQSPRYKITEKSQAVAFWCDPISGHATLYWYRQILGQGPELLVQFQDESVVDDSQLPKDRFSAERLKGVDSTLKIQPAELGDSAMYLCASSTTTGGNSPLHFGNGTRLTVT.

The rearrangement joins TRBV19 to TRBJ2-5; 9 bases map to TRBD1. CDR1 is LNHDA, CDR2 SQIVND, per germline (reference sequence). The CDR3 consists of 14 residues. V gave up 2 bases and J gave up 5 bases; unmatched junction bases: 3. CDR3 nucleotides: TGTGCCAGTAGTATAACAGGGGGCGTTGAGACCCAGTACTTC. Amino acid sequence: CASSITGGVETQYF.

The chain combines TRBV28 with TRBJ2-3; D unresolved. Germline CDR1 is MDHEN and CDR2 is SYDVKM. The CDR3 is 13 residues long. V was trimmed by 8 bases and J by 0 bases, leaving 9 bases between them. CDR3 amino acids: CASALGSTDTQYF. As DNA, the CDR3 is TGTGCCAGCGCGCTAGGTAGCACAGATACGCAGTATTTT.

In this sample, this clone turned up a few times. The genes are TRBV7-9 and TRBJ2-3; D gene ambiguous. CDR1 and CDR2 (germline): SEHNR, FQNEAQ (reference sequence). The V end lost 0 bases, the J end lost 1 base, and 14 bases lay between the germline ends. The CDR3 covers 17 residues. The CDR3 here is CASSLANVAVGTDTQYF. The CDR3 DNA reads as TGTGCCAGCAGCTTAGCCAATGTAGCTGTGGGCACAGATACGCAGTATTTT. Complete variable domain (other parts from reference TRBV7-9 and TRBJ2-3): DTGVSQNPRHKITKRGQNVTFRCDPISEHNRLYWYRQTLGQGPEFLTYFQNEAQLEKSRLLSDRFSAERPKGSFSTLEIQRTEQGDSAMYLCASSLANVAVGTDTQYFGPGTRLTVL.

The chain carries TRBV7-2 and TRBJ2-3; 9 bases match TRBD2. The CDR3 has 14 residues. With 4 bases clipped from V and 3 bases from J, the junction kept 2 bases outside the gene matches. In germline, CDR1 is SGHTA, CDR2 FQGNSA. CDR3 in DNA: TGTGCCAGCAGCTCGAGCGGGGGGACAGATACGCAGTATTTT. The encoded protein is CASSSSGGTDTQYF.

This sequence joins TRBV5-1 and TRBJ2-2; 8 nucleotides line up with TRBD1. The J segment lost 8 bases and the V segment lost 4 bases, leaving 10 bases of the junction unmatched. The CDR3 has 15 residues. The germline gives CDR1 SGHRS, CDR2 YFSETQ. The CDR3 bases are TGCGCCAGCAGCGGACTACAGGGGGACAGGGGGGAGCTGTTTTTT. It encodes CASSGLQGDRGELFF. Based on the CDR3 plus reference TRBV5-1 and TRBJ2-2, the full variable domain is KAGVTQTPRYLIKTRGQQVTLSCSPISGHRSVSWYQQTPGQGLQFLFEYFSETQRNKGNFPGRFSGRQFSNSRSEMNVSTLELGDSALYLCASSGLQGDRGELFFGEGSRLTVL.

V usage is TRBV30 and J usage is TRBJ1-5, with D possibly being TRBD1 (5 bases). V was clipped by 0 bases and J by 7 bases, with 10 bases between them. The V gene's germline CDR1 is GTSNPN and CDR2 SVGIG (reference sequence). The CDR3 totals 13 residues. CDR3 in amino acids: CAWSVRGGQPQHF. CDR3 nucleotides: TGTGCCTGGAGTGTAAGGGGAGGGCAGCCCCAGCATTTT.

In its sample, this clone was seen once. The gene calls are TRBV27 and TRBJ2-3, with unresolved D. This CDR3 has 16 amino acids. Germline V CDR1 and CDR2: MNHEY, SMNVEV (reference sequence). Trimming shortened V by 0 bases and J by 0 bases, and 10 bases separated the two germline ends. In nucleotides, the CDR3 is TGTGCCAGCAGTTTATCGCCGAGCTCTAGCACAGATACGCAGTATTTT. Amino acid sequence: CASSLSPSSSTDTQYF.

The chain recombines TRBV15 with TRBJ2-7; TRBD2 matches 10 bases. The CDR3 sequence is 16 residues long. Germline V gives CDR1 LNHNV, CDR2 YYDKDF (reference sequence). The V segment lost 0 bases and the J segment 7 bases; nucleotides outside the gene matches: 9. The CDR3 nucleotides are TGTGCCACCAGCAGAGAAACAGCGGGGGGGCCGGAGGAGCAGTACTTC. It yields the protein CATSRETAGGPEEQYF.

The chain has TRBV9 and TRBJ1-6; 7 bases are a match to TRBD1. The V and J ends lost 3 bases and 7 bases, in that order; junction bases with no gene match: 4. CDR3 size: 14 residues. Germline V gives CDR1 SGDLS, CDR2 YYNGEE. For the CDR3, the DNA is TGTGCCAGCAGCGCACAGGGGTCCAATTCACCCCTCCACTTT. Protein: CASSAQGSNSPLHF.

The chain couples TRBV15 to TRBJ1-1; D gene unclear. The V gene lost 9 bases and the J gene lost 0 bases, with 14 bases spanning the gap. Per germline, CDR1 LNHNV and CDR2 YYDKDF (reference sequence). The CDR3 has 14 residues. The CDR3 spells CATRSGVMNTEAFF. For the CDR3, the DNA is TGTGCCACTAGGAGCGGGGTAATGAACACTGAAGCTTTCTTT.

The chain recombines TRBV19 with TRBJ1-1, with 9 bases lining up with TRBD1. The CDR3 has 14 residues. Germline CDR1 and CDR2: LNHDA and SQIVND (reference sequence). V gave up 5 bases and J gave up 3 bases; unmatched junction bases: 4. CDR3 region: CASSSGQGDTEAFF. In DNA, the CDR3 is TGTGCCAGTAGTTCGGGACAGGGAGACACTGAAGCTTTCTTT. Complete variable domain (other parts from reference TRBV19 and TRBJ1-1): DGGITQSPKYLFRKEGQNVTLSCEQNLNHDAMYWYRQDPGQGLRLIYYSQIVNDFQKGDIAEGYSVSREKKESFPLTVTSAQKNPTAFYLCASSSGQGDTEAFFGQGTRLTVV.

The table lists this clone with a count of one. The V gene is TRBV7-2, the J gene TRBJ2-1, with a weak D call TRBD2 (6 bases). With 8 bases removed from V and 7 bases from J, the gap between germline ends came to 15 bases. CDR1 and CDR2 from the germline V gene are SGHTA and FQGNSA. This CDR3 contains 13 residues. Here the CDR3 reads CASGPRGWNEQFF. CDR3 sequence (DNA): TGTGCCAGCGGCCCTCGGGGGTGGAATGAGCAGTTCTTC.

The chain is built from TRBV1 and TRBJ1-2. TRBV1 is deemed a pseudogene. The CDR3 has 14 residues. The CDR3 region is CTSSQRSGGGGYTF. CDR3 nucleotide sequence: TGCACCAGCAGTCAACGCTCGGGGGGCGGAGGCTACACCTTC.

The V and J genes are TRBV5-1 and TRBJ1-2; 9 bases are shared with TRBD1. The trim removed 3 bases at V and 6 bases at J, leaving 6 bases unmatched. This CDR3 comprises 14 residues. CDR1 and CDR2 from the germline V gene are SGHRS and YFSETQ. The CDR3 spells CASSSGQGVNGYTF. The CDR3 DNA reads TGCGCCAGCAGCTCGGGACAGGGAGTGAATGGCTACACCTTC.

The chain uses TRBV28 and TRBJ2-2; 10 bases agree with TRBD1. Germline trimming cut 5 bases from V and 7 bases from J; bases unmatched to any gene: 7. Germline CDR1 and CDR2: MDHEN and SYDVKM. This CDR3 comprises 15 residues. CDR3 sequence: CASSRQGARNGELFF. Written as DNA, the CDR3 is TGTGCCAGCAGTCGACAGGGGGCGCGAAACGGGGAGCTGTTTTTT.

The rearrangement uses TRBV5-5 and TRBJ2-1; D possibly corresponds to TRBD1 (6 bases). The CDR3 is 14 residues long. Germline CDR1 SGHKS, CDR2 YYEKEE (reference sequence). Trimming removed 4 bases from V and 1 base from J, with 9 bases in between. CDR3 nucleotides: TGTGCCAGCAGCCCACAGGGATCCTACAATGAGCAGTTCTTC. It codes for CASSPQGSYNEQFF.

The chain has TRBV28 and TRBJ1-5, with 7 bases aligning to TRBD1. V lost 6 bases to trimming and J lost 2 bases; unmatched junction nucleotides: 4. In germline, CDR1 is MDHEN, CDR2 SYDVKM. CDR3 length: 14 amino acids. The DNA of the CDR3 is TGTGCCAGCAGAAACAGGGGACGCAATCAGCCCCAGCATTTT. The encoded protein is CASRNRGRNQPQHF.

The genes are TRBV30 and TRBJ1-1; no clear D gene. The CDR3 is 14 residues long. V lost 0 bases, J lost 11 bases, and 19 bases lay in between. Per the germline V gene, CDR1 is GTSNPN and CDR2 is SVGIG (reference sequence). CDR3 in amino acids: CAWSVRAAPGGAFF. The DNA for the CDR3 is TGTGCCTGGAGTGTAAGAGCAGCCCCAGGCGGGGCTTTCTTT. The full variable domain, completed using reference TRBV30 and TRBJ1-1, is SQTIHQWPATLVQPVGSPLSLECTVEGTSNPNLYWYRQAAGRGLQLLFYSVGIGQISSEVPQNLSASRPQDRQFILSSKKLLLSDSGFYLCAWSVRAAPGGAFFGQGTRLTVV.

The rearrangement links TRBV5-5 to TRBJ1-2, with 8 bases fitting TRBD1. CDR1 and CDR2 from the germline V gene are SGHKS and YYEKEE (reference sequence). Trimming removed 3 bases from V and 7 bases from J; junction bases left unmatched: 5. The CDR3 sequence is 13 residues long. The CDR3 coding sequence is TGTGCCAGCAGCTCAGGGGGCCCAGGTGGCTACACCTTC. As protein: CASSSGGPGGYTF. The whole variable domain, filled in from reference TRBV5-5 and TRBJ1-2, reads DAGVTQSPTHLIKTRGQQVTLRCSPISGHKSVSWYQQVLGQGPQFIFQYYEKEERGRGNFPDRFSARQFPNYSSELNVNALLLGDSALYLCASSSGGPGGYTFGSGTRLTVV.

CDR3 in amino acids: CASSRGQGARQPQHF. CDR3 nucleotides: TGTGCCAGCAGCCGGGGACAGGGGGCTCGCCAGCCCCAGCATTTT. The chain carries TRBV5-8 and TRBJ1-5, with TRBD1 matching over 12 bases. The trim removed 4 bases at V and 7 bases at J, leaving 6 bases unmatched. The germline V gene encodes CDR1 SGHTS and CDR2 YDEGEE. This CDR3 is built from 15 residues.

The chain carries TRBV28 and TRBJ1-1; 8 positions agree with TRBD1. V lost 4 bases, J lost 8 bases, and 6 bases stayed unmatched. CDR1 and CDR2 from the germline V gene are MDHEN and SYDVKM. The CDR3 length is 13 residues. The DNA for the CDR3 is TGTGCCAGCAGTTCCGGGGACAGGCGAGAAGCTTTCTTT. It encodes CASSSGDRREAFF. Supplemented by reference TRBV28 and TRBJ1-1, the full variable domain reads DVKVTQSSRYLVKRTGEKVFLECVQDMDHENMFWYRQDPGLGLRLIYFSYDVKMKEKGDIPEGYSVSREKKERFSLILESASTNQTSMYLCASSSGDRREAFFGQGTRLTVV.

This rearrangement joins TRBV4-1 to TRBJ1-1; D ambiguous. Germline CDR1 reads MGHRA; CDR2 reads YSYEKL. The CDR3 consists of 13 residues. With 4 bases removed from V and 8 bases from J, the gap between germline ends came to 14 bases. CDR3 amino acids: CASSLREGGEAFF. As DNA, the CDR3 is TGCGCCAGCAGCCTCCGTGAGGGAGGAGAAGCTTTCTTT.